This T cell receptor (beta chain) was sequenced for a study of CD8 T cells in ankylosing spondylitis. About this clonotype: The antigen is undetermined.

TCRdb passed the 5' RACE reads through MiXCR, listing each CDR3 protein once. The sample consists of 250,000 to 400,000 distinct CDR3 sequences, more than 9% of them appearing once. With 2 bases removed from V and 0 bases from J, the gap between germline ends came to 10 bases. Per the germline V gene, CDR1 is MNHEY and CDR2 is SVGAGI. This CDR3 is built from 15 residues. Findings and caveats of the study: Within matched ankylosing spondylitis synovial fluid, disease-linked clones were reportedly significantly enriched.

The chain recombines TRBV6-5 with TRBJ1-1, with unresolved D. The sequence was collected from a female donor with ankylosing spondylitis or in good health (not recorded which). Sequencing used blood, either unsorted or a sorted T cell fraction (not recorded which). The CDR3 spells CASSYGGGVNTEAFF. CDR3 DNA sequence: TGTGCCAGCAGTTACGGCGGAGGAGTGAACACTGAAGCTTTCTTT.